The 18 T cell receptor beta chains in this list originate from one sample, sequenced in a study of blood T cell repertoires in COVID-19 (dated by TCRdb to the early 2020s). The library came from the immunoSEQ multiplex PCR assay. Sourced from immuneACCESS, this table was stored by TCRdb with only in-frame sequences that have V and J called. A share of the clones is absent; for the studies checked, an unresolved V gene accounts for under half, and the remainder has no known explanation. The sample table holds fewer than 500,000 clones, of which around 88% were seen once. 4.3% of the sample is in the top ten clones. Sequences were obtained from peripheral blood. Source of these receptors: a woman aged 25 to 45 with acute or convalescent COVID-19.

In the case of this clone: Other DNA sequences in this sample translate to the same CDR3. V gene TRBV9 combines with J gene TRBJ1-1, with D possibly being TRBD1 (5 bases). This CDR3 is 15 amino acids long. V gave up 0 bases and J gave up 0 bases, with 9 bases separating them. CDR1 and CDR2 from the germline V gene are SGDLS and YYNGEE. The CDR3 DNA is TGTGCCAGCAGCGTAGAAGGAGGGGTGAACACTGAAGCTTTCTTT. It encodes CASSVEGGVNTEAFF. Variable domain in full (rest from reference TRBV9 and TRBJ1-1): DSGVTQTPKHLITATGQRVTLRCSPRSGDLSVYWYQQSLDQGLQFLIQYYNGEERAKGNILERFSAQQFPDLHSELNLSSLELGDSALYFCASSVEGGVNTEAFFGQGTRLTVV.

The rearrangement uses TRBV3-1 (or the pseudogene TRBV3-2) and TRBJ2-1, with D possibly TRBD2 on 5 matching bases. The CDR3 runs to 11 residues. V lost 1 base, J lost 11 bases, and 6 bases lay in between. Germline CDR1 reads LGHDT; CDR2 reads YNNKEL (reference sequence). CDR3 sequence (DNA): TGTGCCAGCAGCCAAGCGGGGAAGCAGTTCTTC. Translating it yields CASSQAGKQFF.

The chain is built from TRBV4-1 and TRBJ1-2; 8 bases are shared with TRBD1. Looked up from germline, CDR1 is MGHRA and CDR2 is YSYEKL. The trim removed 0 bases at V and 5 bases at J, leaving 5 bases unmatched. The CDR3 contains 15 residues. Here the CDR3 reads CASSQDRGRGYGYTF. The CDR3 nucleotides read TGCGCCAGCAGCCAAGACAGGGGGCGCGGGTATGGCTACACCTTC.

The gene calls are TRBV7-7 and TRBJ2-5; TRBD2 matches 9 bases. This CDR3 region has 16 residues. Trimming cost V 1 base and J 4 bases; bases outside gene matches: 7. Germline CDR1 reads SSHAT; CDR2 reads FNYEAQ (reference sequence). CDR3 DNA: TGTGCCAGCAGCTTAGTGGGCGGGGGGGCCTTAGAGACCCAGTACTTC. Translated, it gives CASSLVGGGALETQYF.

The CDR3 region has the DNA TGTGCCAGCAGCCTAGAGGGGGGGGCCGGGGAGCTGTTTTTT. Amino acid sequence: CASSLEGGAGELFF. The rearrangement uses TRBV7-2 and TRBJ2-2, with D possibly TRBD2 on 7 matching bases. Between the trimmed V and J ends, which lost 5 bases and 6 bases, there was a span of 13 bases. This CDR3 region has 14 residues. The germline V gene has CDR1 SGHTA and CDR2 FQGNSA.

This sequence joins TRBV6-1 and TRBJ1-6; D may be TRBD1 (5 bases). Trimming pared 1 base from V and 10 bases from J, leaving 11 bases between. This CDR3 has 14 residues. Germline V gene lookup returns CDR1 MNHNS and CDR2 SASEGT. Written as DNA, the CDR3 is TGTGCCAGCAGTGAAGTCACAGGCGAATCACCCCTCCACTTT. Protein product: CASSEVTGESPLHF.

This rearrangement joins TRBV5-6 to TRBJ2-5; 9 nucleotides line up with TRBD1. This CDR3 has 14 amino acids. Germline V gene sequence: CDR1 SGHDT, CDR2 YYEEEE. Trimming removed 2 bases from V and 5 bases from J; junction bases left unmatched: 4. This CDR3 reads CASSFGTGTETQYF. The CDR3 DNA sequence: TGTGCCAGCAGCTTCGGGACAGGGACGGAGACCCAGTACTTC.

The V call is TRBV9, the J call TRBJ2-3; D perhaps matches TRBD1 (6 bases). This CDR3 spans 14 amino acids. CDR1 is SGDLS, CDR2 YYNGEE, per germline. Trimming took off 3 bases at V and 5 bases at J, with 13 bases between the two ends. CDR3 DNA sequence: TGTGCCAGCAGCGCAAGTGGGGGCGTAGATACGCAGTATTTT. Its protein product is CASSASGGVDTQYF.

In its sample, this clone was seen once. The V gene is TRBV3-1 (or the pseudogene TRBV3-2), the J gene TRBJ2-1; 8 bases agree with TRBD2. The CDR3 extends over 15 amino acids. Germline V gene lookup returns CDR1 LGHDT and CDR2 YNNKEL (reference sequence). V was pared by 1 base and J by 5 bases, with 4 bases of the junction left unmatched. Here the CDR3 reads CASSQGIAGNNEQFF. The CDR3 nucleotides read TGTGCCAGCAGCCAAGGGATAGCGGGGAACAATGAGCAGTTCTTC.

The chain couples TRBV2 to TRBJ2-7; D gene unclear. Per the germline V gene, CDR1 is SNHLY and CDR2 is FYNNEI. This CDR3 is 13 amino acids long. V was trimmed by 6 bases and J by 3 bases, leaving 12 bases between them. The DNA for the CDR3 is TGTGCCAGCAGGCCAACGTACTTCTACGAGCAGTACTTC. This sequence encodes CASRPTYFYEQYF.

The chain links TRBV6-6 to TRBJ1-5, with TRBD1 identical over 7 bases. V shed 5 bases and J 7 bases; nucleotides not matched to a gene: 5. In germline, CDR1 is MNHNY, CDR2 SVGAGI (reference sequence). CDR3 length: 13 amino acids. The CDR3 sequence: CASSIQGRQPQHF. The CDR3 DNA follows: TGTGCCAGCAGTATACAGGGGAGACAGCCCCAGCATTTT.

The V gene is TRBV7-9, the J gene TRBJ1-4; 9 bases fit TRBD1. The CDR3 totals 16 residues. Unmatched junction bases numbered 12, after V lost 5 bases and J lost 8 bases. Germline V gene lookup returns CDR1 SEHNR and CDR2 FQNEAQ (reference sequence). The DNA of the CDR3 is TGTGCCAGCAGCACCCACTTACAGGGGGCAGGCGAAAAACTGTTTTTT. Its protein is CASSTHLQGAGEKLFF.

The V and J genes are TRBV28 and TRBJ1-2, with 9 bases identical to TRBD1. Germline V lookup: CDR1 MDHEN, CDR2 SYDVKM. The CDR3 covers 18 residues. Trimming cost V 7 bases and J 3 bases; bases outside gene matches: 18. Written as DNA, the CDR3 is TGTGCCAGCATTCCCAAAGCCCCCGGACAGGGGCGGCACTATGGCTACACCTTC. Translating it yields CASIPKAPGQGRHYGYTF.

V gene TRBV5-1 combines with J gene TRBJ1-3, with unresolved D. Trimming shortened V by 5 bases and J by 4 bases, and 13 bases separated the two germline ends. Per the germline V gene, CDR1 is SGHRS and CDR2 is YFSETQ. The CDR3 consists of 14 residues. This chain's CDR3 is CASSSAVGGNTIYF. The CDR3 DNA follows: TGCGCCAGCAGTTCAGCCGTGGGCGGAAACACCATATATTTT.

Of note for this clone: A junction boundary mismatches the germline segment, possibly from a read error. This CDR3 reads CATTRGGVDSPLHF. CDR3 nucleotides: TGTGCCACCACCAGAGGGGGCGTTGACTCACCCCTCCACTTT. This chain uses TRBV15 with TRBJ1-6; 7 nucleotides match TRBD1. The CDR3 runs to 14 residues. CDR1 LNHNV and CDR2 YYDKDF come from the germline V gene (reference sequence).

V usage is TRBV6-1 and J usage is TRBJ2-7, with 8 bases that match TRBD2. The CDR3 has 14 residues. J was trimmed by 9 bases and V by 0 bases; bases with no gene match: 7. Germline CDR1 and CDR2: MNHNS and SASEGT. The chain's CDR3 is CASSEASAGVGQYF. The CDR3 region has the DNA TGTGCCAGCAGTGAAGCTTCAGCGGGGGTCGGGCAGTACTTC.

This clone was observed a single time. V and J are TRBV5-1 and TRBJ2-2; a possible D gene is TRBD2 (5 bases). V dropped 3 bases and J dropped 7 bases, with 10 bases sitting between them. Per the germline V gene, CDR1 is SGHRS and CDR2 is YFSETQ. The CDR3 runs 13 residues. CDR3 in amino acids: CASSSRGGGELFF. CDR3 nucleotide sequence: TGCGCCAGCAGCTCTCGGGGTGGCGGGGAGCTGTTTTTT.

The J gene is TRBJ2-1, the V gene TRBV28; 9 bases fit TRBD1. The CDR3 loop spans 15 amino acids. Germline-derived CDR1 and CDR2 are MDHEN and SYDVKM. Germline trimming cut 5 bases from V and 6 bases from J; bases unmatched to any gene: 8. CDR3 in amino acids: CASSRGQGILNEQFF. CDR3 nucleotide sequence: TGTGCCAGCAGTCGTGGACAGGGGATTCTCAATGAGCAGTTCTTC.